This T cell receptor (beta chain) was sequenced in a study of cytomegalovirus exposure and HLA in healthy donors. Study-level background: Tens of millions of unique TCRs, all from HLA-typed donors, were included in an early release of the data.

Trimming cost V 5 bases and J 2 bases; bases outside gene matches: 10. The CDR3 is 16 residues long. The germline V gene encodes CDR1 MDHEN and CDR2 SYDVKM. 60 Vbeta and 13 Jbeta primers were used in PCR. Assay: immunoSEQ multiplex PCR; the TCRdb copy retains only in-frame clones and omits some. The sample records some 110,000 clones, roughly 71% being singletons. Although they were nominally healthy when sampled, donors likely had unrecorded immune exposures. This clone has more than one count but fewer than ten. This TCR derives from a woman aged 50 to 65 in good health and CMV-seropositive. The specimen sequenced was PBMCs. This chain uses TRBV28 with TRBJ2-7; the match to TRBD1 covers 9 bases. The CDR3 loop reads CASSQATGTGTYEQYF. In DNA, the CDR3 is TGTGCCAGCAGTCAAGCGACCGGGACAGGGACCTACGAGCAGTACTTC.